The 23 T cell receptor beta chains below come from one sample, sequenced in a study of cytomegalovirus exposure and HLA in healthy donors. Primers for the PCR totalled 60 Vbeta and 13 Jbeta. Profiling relied on immunoSEQ multiplex PCR, and the TCRdb table lists in-frame clones only, not all of them. Of hundreds of thousands of clones in the sample, around 79% were seen once. The sequenced material came from PBMCs. The receptors shown here come from a male donor in good health and CMV-seronegative.

This clone was picked up a small number of times. The chain has TRBV2 and TRBJ2-2; 7 nucleotides agree with TRBD2. CDR3 length: 14 amino acids. Germline V gene sequence: CDR1 SNHLY, CDR2 FYNNEI. The ends lost 8 bases at V and 6 bases at J; junction bases unmatched: 9. CDR3 bases: TGTGCCAGCGGGGACTACGGCCTCGCCGGGGAGCTGTTTTTT. This translates into CASGDYGLAGELFF.

This clone was seen once. The chain joins TRBV18 to TRBJ1-4; unclear D gene. Germline V lookup: CDR1 KGHSH, CDR2 LQKENI. The CDR3 is 16 residues long. Between the trimmed V and J ends, which lost 2 bases and 0 bases, there was a span of 10 bases. DNA of the CDR3: TGTGCCAGCTCACCAGAGATCGGTGCAACTAATGAAAAACTGTTTTTT. Translation: CASSPEIGATNEKLFF.

The genes are TRBV4-3 and TRBJ2-2; a weak D match, TRBD1 (5 bases). The germline CDR1 and CDR2 sequences are LGHNA and YSLEER. The CDR3 has 16 amino acids. Trimming shortened V by 0 bases and J by 3 bases, and 11 bases separated the two germline ends. CDR3 DNA sequence: TGCGCCAGCAGCCAAGACTACAGGCAGGACACCGGGGAGCTGTTTTTT. It translates to CASSQDYRQDTGELFF.

This clone was observed a single time. The rearrangement joins TRBV4-3 to TRBJ1-4; 11 bases align to TRBD1. Germline V lookup: CDR1 LGHNA, CDR2 YSLEER. This CDR3 has 17 residues. V lost 0 bases, J lost 3 bases, and 3 bases stayed unmatched. The CDR3 protein is CASSQDWGQGANEKLFF. The DNA of the CDR3 is TGCGCCAGCAGCCAAGATTGGGGACAGGGGGCTAATGAAAAACTGTTTTTT.

The rearrangement uses TRBV7-3 and TRBJ2-1; possibly TRBD2 for D (6 bases). CDR3 size: 16 residues. Germline CDR1 and CDR2: SGHTA and FQGTGA. The V end lost 0 bases, the J end lost 4 bases, and 13 bases lay between the germline ends. CDR3 sequence (DNA): TGTGCCAGCAGCTTAACAGGGACTCAACGATACAATGAGCAGTTCTTC. Residues: CASSLTGTQRYNEQFF.

The chain uses TRBV27 and TRBJ1-5; D ambiguous. The CDR3 has 14 residues. Germline assignment: CDR1 MNHEY and CDR2 SMNVEV (reference sequence). With 4 bases removed from V and 6 bases from J, the gap between germline ends came to 13 bases. The CDR3: CASSYSGRSQPQHF. DNA of the CDR3: TGTGCCAGCAGTTACTCGGGTAGGAGTCAGCCCCAGCATTTT.

This clone was observed a few times. The chain joins TRBV7-9 to TRBJ1-1; D gene ambiguous. The V end was cut by 5 bases, the J end by 1 base, with 17 bases between. CDR3 size: 16 residues. Germline values: CDR1 SEHNR, CDR2 FQNEAQ (reference sequence). CDR3 DNA sequence: TGTGCCAGCAGCGGGGAGACCGGACGGGGGAACACTGAAGCTTTCTTT. Its translation: CASSGETGRGNTEAFF.

This clone has just a few counts. The chain combines TRBV6-6 with TRBJ2-7; D might be TRBD2 (5 bases). From germline, CDR1 is MNHNY and CDR2 SVGAGI (reference sequence). The CDR3 has 16 residues. V lost 0 bases, J lost 7 bases, and 19 bases lay in between. The CDR3 nucleotides are TGTGCCAGCAGTTACTCGAGGAGCGGTACACGCTATGAGCAGTACTTC. This sequence encodes CASSYSRSGTRYEQYF.

This chain uses TRBV30 with TRBJ2-3; possibly TRBD2 for D (6 bases). The CDR3 spans 14 residues. Trimming removed 5 bases at V and 5 bases at J, with 17 bases between. Germline CDR1 and CDR2: GTSNPN and SVGIG (reference sequence). Here the CDR3 reads CAWARGLIGDTQYF. The CDR3 coding sequence is TGTGCCTGGGCGCGGGGTCTAATAGGAGATACGCAGTATTTT.

The V call is TRBV28, the J call TRBJ2-1; 12 bases map to TRBD1. V lost 5 bases to trimming and J lost 4 bases; unmatched junction nucleotides: 9. Per germline, CDR1 MDHEN and CDR2 SYDVKM. This CDR3 is 17 amino acids long. CDR3 sequence (DNA): TGTGCCAGCAGTCTGGGGGGGGACAGGGGGCTTTACAATGAGCAGTTCTTC. It is translated as CASSLGGDRGLYNEQFF.

This clone has more than one count but fewer than ten. This chain joins TRBV9 and TRBJ1-1; D may be TRBD1 (6 bases). There are 15 residues in the CDR3. Germline loops: CDR1 SGDLS, CDR2 YYNGEE. Trimming pared 2 bases from V and 6 bases from J, leaving 17 bases between. This CDR3 reads CASSVEGDLGAEAFF. The DNA of the CDR3 is TGTGCCAGCAGCGTTGAGGGGGACCTCGGGGCTGAAGCTTTCTTT.

V gene TRBV2 combines with J gene TRBJ1-4; weak D call: TRBD1 (5 bases). V was cut by 7 bases and J by 2 bases, with 17 bases left in between. The CDR3 has 16 residues. CDR1 is SNHLY, CDR2 FYNNEI, per germline. The CDR3 here is CASINGGVGTNEKLFF. Written as DNA, the CDR3 is TGTGCCAGCATAAACGGGGGTGTGGGGACTAATGAAAAACTGTTTTTT.

The rearrangement uses TRBV5-6 and TRBJ2-5, with TRBD2 matching 7 bases. The J call may not be correct, given that the DNA end is closer to TRBJ2-7. Germline V gives CDR1 SGHDT, CDR2 YYEEEE. The CDR3 is made up of 15 amino acids. The CDR3 region has the DNA TGTGCCAGCAGCTTCAGGACTAGGAATCCCTACGAGCAGTACTTC. It specifies CASSFRTRNPYEQYF.

V gene TRBV6-5 combines with J gene TRBJ1-6, with 7 bases lining up with TRBD1. The CDR3 length is 16 residues. The germline V gene encodes CDR1 MNHEY and CDR2 SVGAGI. With V trimmed by 2 bases and J by 8 bases, 9 bases remained unmatched. The CDR3 protein is CASSYQGGQVDSPLHF. The DNA for the CDR3 is TGTGCCAGCAGTTACCAGGGAGGACAGGTGGATTCACCCCTCCACTTT.

CDR3 residues: CASSLGTGAPYEQYF. The CDR3, as DNA: TGCGCCAGCAGCTTAGGGACAGGGGCCCCCTACGAGCAGTACTTC. This chain links TRBV5-1 with TRBJ2-7; 10 bases align to TRBD1. The V and J ends lost 2 bases and 2 bases, in that order; junction bases with no gene match: 4. The CDR3 spans 15 residues. Per germline, CDR1 SGHRS and CDR2 YFSETQ.

The chain is built from TRBV2 and TRBJ2-5; 13 nucleotides agree with TRBD2. The CDR3 runs 18 residues. V was pared by 3 bases and J by 0 bases, with 7 bases of the junction left unmatched. CDR1 is SNHLY and CDR2 is FYNNEI in the germline V gene. The CDR3 loop is CASSDPKTSGRYQETQYF. CDR3 in DNA: TGTGCCAGCAGTGACCCTAAGACTAGCGGGAGGTACCAAGAGACCCAGTACTTC.

The chain couples TRBV7-8 to TRBJ1-6; D not resolved. Germline V gene data show CDR1 as SGHVS and CDR2 as FQNEAQ. The CDR3 loop spans 13 amino acids. The V gene lost 1 base and the J gene lost 11 bases, with 9 bases spanning the gap. The chain's CDR3 is CASSLELSPPLHF. CDR3 in DNA: TGTGCCAGCAGCTTAGAACTAAGTCCACCCCTCCACTTT.

This clone came up a few times. The V call is TRBV19, the J call TRBJ1-1, with 7 bases identical to TRBD1. This CDR3 spans 14 amino acids. Germline V gene sequence: CDR1 LNHDA, CDR2 SQIVND (reference sequence). Trimming cost V 6 bases and J 2 bases; bases outside gene matches: 6. The CDR3 region has the DNA TGTGCCAGTAGCAGGGGACAGCGAAACACTGAAGCTTTCTTT. It encodes CASSRGQRNTEAFF.

The CDR3 here is CASSWGQGLNQPQHF. The CDR3 bases are TGTGCCAGCAGCTGGGGACAGGGTCTCAATCAGCCCCAGCATTTT. The V and J genes are TRBV7-8 and TRBJ1-5, with 9 nucleotides matching TRBD1. CDR3 size: 15 residues. Germline CDR1 SGHVS, CDR2 FQNEAQ. V gave up 4 bases and J gave up 3 bases; unmatched junction bases: 4.

The chain links TRBV30 to TRBJ2-7, with TRBD1 as a possible D gene (5 bases). The CDR3 is 14 residues long. Germline loops: CDR1 GTSNPN, CDR2 SVGIG (reference sequence). V was trimmed by 0 bases and J by 2 bases, leaving 11 bases between them. CDR3 amino acids: CAWSVGRVAYEQYF. CDR3 nucleotides: TGTGCCTGGAGTGTCGGCAGGGTTGCCTACGAGCAGTACTTC.

The chain has TRBV19 and TRBJ1-5; TRBD1 agrees at 7 bases. This CDR3 is 16 amino acids long. The V gene end was trimmed by 5 bases and the J gene end by 3 bases; junction bases not matched to a gene: 10. Germline CDR1 and CDR2: LNHDA and SQIVND (reference sequence). The CDR3 nucleotides are TGTGCCAGTAGTTCTCGACAGGGAATATTCAATCAGCCCCAGCATTTT. Residues: CASSSRQGIFNQPQHF.

The chain carries TRBV30 and TRBJ2-5; the D is unclear. The CDR3 sequence is 13 residues long. Trimming stripped 2 bases from V and 5 bases from J, with 12 bases between. Per the germline V gene, CDR1 is GTSNPN and CDR2 is SVGIG (reference sequence). The CDR3 DNA follows: TGTGCCTGGAGTCGTAGACAATATGAGACCCAGTACTTC. It yields the protein CAWSRRQYETQYF. Full variable domain (missing parts from reference TRBV30 and TRBJ2-5): SQTIHQWPATLVQPVGSPLSLECTVEGTSNPNLYWYRQAAGRGLQLLFYSVGIGQISSEVPQNLSASRPQDRQFILSSKKLLLSDSGFYLCAWSRRQYETQYFGPGTRLLVL.

In the case of this clone: Other DNA sequences in the sample encode the same CDR3. As DNA, the CDR3 is TGTGCCAGCAGCTTAGGGGGGGGCCAAGAGACCCAGTACTTC. It encodes CASSLGGGQETQYF. The V gene is TRBV7-9, the J gene TRBJ2-5; TRBD2 matches at 7 bases. Germline CDR1 is SEHNR and CDR2 is FQNEAQ (reference sequence). J lost 1 base, V lost 1 base, and 0 bases had no gene match. The CDR3 runs 14 residues.